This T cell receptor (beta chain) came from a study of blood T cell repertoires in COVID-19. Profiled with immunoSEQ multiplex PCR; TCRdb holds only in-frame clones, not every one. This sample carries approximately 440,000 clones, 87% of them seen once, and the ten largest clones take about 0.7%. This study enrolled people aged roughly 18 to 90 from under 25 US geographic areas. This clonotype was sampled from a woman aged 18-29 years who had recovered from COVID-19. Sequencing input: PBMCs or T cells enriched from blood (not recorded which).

In DNA form, the CDR3 reads TGTGCCAGCAGTTCCCCAGGGATCGGGGAGCTGTTTTTT. Amino acid sequence: CASSSPGIGELFF. The chain recombines TRBV12-3 or TRBV12-4 with TRBJ2-2, with a tentative D call TRBD1 (5 bases). The CDR3 totals 13 residues. V dropped 4 bases and J dropped 7 bases, with 10 bases sitting between them.